This entry lists 14 T cell receptor beta chains sequenced from one sample in a study of blood T cell repertoires in COVID-19. The repertoire was sequenced with immunoSEQ multiplex PCR; TCRdb's copy has only in-frame clones and lacks some. The repertoire has around 93,000 clones, approximately 90% of them found once; the top ten carry less than 20%. The sample consisted of peripheral blood. All receptors derive from a human donor in a cohort sampled during active COVID-19.

This clone appeared once. The rearrangement joins TRBV7-9 to TRBJ1-2; no definite D call. The CDR3 spans 15 residues. Trimming removed 4 bases from V and 1 base from J, with 13 bases in between. Germline V CDR1 and CDR2: SEHNR, FQNEAQ (reference sequence). CDR3 bases: TGTGCCAGCAGCTCAAGCCTCAGGAATAACTATGGCTACACCTTC. Protein sequence: CASSSSLRNNYGYTF.

The rearrangement joins TRBV2 to TRBJ1-4; tentative D call: TRBD1 (6 bases). The CDR3 covers 14 residues. Germline-derived CDR1 and CDR2 are SNHLY and FYNNEI. V lost 6 bases to trimming and J lost 6 bases, with 14 bases between them. CDR3 DNA sequence: TGTGCCAGCAGGAGGGGGGGACGTGATGAAAAACTGTTTTTT. Its translation: CASRRGGRDEKLFF.

This rearrangement joins TRBV10-3 to TRBJ2-3; 7 bases fit TRBD2. There are 14 residues in the CDR3. The germline V gene has CDR1 ENHRY and CDR2 SYGVKD. J lost 6 bases, V lost 6 bases, and 9 bases had no gene match. CDR3 in DNA: TGTGCCATCAGGAAAACTAGCGTTGGGGATACGCAGTATTTT. This sequence encodes CAIRKTSVGDTQYF.

This clone appeared a single time. The V gene is TRBV28, the J gene TRBJ1-1, with 9 bases that match TRBD1. Germline CDR1 is MDHEN and CDR2 is SYDVKM. The V and J ends lost 6 bases and 11 bases, in that order; junction bases with no gene match: 19. The CDR3 covers 16 residues. CDR3: CASRQAPQPGQGEAFF. The CDR3 DNA reads TGTGCCAGCAGGCAAGCACCTCAACCGGGACAGGGAGAGGCTTTCTTT.

The CDR3, as DNA: TGTGCCAGCAGTGAACTACTAGCGGGGGCCTACATATTACAAGAGACCCAGTACTTC. Translating it yields CASSELLAGAYILQETQYF. The gene calls are TRBV6-1 and TRBJ2-5; 11 bases match TRBD2. Germline assignment: CDR1 MNHNS and CDR2 SASEGT. With V trimmed by 2 bases and J by 2 bases, 13 bases remained unmatched. The CDR3 is 19 residues long.

The rearrangement links TRBV3-1 (or the pseudogene TRBV3-2) to TRBJ1-2; no clear D. The V and J ends lost 0 bases and 4 bases respectively, with 9 bases between them. CDR1 and CDR2 from the germline V gene are LGHDT and YNNKEL (reference sequence). This CDR3 has 14 amino acids. This CDR3 is CASSQDGIFYGYTF. CDR3 DNA sequence: TGTGCCAGCAGCCAAGACGGGATTTTCTATGGCTACACCTTC.

The chain combines TRBV6-4 with TRBJ1-1; no firm D call. Germline V gene data show CDR1 as MRHNA and CDR2 as SNTAGT. V lost 5 bases and J 1 base, leaving 8 bases between the germline ends. This CDR3 has 13 amino acids. The CDR3 DNA reads TGTGCCAGCAGTCCGACTCAGAACACTGAAGCTTTCTTT. This gives the protein CASSPTQNTEAFF.

CDR3 sequence: CASSSTASRDRGRVGELFF. The CDR3 nucleotides are TGCGCCAGCAGCTCTACCGCTTCCCGGGACAGGGGTCGGGTAGGGGAGCTGTTTTTT. V usage is TRBV5-1 and J usage is TRBJ2-2; TRBD1 matches at 10 bases. Germline CDR1 SGHRS, CDR2 YFSETQ. The CDR3 covers 19 residues. V shed 3 bases, J shed 8 bases, and the junction held 19 bases outside the gene matches.

This clone was counted once. This chain links TRBV4-1 with TRBJ2-4; 14 bases align to TRBD2. J gave up 7 bases and V 4 bases, and 12 bases lay outside the gene matches. This CDR3 has 18 amino acids. Germline V CDR1 and CDR2: MGHRA, YSYEKL. The chain's CDR3 is CASSPTGLAGASGNIQYF. The DNA of the CDR3 is TGCGCCAGCAGCCCCACGGGACTAGCGGGGGCCTCAGGGAACATTCAGTACTTC.

V is TRBV7-2 and J is TRBJ2-5; the match to TRBD2 covers 10 bases. CDR1 is SGHTA, CDR2 FQGNSA, per germline. Trimming at V came to 5 bases and at J to 5 bases, leaving 2 bases not matched to a gene. The CDR3 has 13 residues. CDR3 nucleotide sequence: TGTGCCAGCAGCCGGGGACTAGCGGAGACCCAGTACTTC. Encoded protein: CASSRGLAETQYF.

V is TRBV2 and J is TRBJ2-3; D is ambiguous. The germline V and J ends were trimmed by 3 bases and 0 bases, with 10 bases remaining between them. Germline V CDR1 and CDR2: SNHLY, FYNNEI. The CDR3 runs to 15 residues. The CDR3 DNA reads as TGTGCCAGCAGTGAGTCCCGGTGGAGCACAGATACGCAGTATTTT. As protein: CASSESRWSTDTQYF.

This rearrangement joins TRBV6-4 to TRBJ2-3, with D unclear. This CDR3 spans 14 amino acids. The V end lost 6 bases, the J end lost 0 bases, and 10 bases lay between the germline ends. The germline gives CDR1 MRHNA, CDR2 SNTAGT. The DNA of the CDR3 is TGTGCCAGCAGATCGACTGCTAGCACAGATACGCAGTATTTT. It translates to CASRSTASTDTQYF.

The CDR3 is CASSVGVGRSEAFF. DNA of the CDR3: TGTGCCAGCAGCGTAGGCGTTGGCAGGTCTGAAGCTTTCTTT. The V gene is TRBV9, the J gene TRBJ1-1; the D is unclear. Germline CDR1 is SGDLS and CDR2 is YYNGEE. V gave up 0 bases and J gave up 6 bases, with 12 bases separating them. The CDR3 is made up of 14 amino acids.

This chain links TRBV13 with TRBJ2-7; D gene unclear. Germline CDR1 and CDR2: PRHDT and FYEKMQ (reference sequence). The CDR3 is 12 amino acids. V was shortened by 5 bases and J by 3 bases, with 8 bases between the two germline ends. This chain's CDR3 is CASSTTGYEQYF. In nucleotides, the CDR3 is TGTGCCAGCAGCACCACCGGCTACGAGCAGTACTTC.